A single sample is the source of the 29 T cell receptor beta chains below, sequenced in a study of blood T cells in healthy people across ages. Then a second PCR, running roughly 7 to 11 cycles, was carried out with a sample-barcoded 5' primer and a J-beta primer mix. MiXCR was run by TCRdb on the 5' RACE reads, yielding one entry per CDR3 protein. The sample has 600,000 to 850,000 distinct CDR3 sequences; roughly 43% are singletons. Sequencing used blood. The receptors were gathered from a woman aged 55-70 years in good health.

The V and J genes are TRBV7-2 and TRBJ1-1; TRBD1 matches at 10 bases. The CDR3 extends over 18 amino acids. The ends lost 5 bases at V and 4 bases at J; junction bases unmatched: 16. Germline V gene sequence: CDR1 SGHTA, CDR2 FQGNSA. CDR3 residues: CASSLYPAGTGVGTEAFF. The CDR3 bases are TGTGCCAGCAGCCTCTACCCGGCGGGGACAGGGGTAGGCACTGAAGCTTTCTTT.

In DNA, the CDR3 is TGCAGTGTCCCGAAGCGGGAGGAGCAGTTCTTC. Its protein is CSVPKREEQFF. This chain joins TRBV20-1 and TRBJ2-1, with 8 bases identical to TRBD2. The germline V gene has CDR1 DFQATT and CDR2 SNEGSKA (reference sequence). Unmatched junction bases numbered 6, after V lost 7 bases and J lost 10 bases. The CDR3 length is 11 residues.

The chain employs TRBV7-9 and TRBJ2-3; TRBD2 matches at 11 bases. Per germline, CDR1 SEHNR and CDR2 FQNEAQ (reference sequence). Unmatched junction bases numbered 10, after V lost 8 bases and J lost 6 bases. This CDR3 has 15 residues. The CDR3 sequence: CASGIAGGPQDTQYF. DNA of the CDR3: TGTGCCAGCGGCATAGCGGGGGGGCCTCAGGATACGCAGTATTTT.

This clonotype was counted ten times or more. The CDR3 is CSVEEEINQNIQYF. The CDR3 bases are TGCAGCGTTGAGGAGGAGATAAATCAAAACATTCAGTACTTC. The chain employs TRBV29-1 and TRBJ2-4; D may be TRBD2 (5 bases). V lost 3 bases and J 5 bases, leaving 14 bases between the germline ends. CDR1 SQVTM and CDR2 ANQGSEA come from the germline V gene. This CDR3 has 14 amino acids. Variable domain in full (rest from reference TRBV29-1 and TRBJ2-4): SAVISQKPSRDICQRGTSLTIQCQVDSQVTMMFWYRQQPGQSLTLIATANQGSEATYESGFVIDKFPISRPNLTFSTLTVSNMSPEDSSIYLCSVEEEINQNIQYFGAGTRLSVL.

This chain uses TRBV7-3 with TRBJ1-1, with 7 bases matching TRBD1. The length of the CDR3 is 13 residues. After removal of 5 bases from V and 6 bases from J, the junction contained 6 bases not matched to a gene. Germline V gene data show CDR1 as SGHTA and CDR2 as FQGTGA. The CDR3 is CASSQGGTAEAFF. For the CDR3, the DNA is TGTGCCAGCAGCCAGGGGGGGACAGCTGAAGCTTTCTTT. The full variable domain, with the rest looked up from reference TRBV7-3 and TRBJ1-1, is GAGVSQTPSNKVTEKGKYVELRCDPISGHTALYWYRQSLGQGPEFLIYFQGTGAADDSGLPNDRFFAVRPEGSVSTLKIQRTERGDSAVYLCASSQGGTAEAFFGQGTRLTVV.

The chain recombines TRBV6-2 or TRBV6-3 with TRBJ2-1; D is undetermined. V was cut by 6 bases and J by 5 bases, with 11 bases left in between. CDR1 and CDR2 (germline): MNHEY, SVGEGT. The CDR3 is made up of 13 amino acids. The CDR3 sequence is CASRPSIDNEQFF. CDR3 nucleotide sequence: TGTGCCAGCAGACCTTCGATAGACAATGAGCAGTTCTTC.

Concerning this clonotype itself: The junction differs from germline at one of its ends, possibly a read error. The gene calls are TRBV10-1 and TRBJ2-7; TRBD2 might be the D (6 bases). The J call may be faulty, since TRBJ2-5 better matches the DNA end. The germline gives CDR1 WNHNN, CDR2 SYGVQD (reference sequence). There are 15 residues in the CDR3. Written as DNA, the CDR3 is TGCGCTAGCATCCATCCCCGGGAGTTGGTGGAGACCCAGTACTTC. This sequence encodes CASIHPRELVETQYF.

The V and J genes are TRBV20-1 and TRBJ2-3, with a weak D call TRBD2 (6 bases). Germline V gene lookup returns CDR1 DFQATT and CDR2 SNEGSKA (reference sequence). Deletions cut 4 bases from V and 1 base from J, with 15 bases between. This CDR3 has 15 residues. CDR3 region: CSATTPSEGTDTQYF. The CDR3 DNA follows: TGCAGTGCTACCACTCCTAGCGAGGGCACAGATACGCAGTATTTT.

The chain carries TRBV5-5 and TRBJ1-1; tentative D call: TRBD1 (5 bases). Germline CDR1 and CDR2: SGHKS and YYEKEE (reference sequence). Trimming removed 0 bases at V and 5 bases at J, with 14 bases between. This CDR3 spans 15 amino acids. CDR3: CASSLGGVGETEAFF. CDR3 DNA sequence: TGTGCCAGCAGCTTGGGGGGAGTGGGGGAGACTGAAGCTTTCTTT.

V gene TRBV27 combines with J gene TRBJ2-7; 7 positions agree with TRBD2. The CDR3 sequence is 16 residues long. The J segment lost 0 bases and the V segment lost 5 bases, leaving 10 bases of the junction unmatched. Germline loops: CDR1 MNHEY, CDR2 SMNVEV (reference sequence). This CDR3 is CASSVRFGGYSYEQYF. The CDR3 DNA sequence: TGTGCCAGCAGTGTCCGGTTCGGGGGGTACTCCTACGAGCAGTACTTC.

This clonotype was detected a few times. The rearrangement uses TRBV12-3 or TRBV12-4 and TRBJ1-2, with a weak D call TRBD1 (5 bases). There are 13 residues in the CDR3. The ends were cut back, 4 bases at V and 0 bases at J, with 6 bases in the middle. The CDR3 DNA sequence: TGTGCCAGCAGTTGGGACCCTAACTATGGCTACACCTTC. It encodes CASSWDPNYGYTF.

Turning to this clonotype: One base away lies a much larger clone, so this may be a sequencing read error. This chain uses TRBV3-1 with TRBJ1-1, with 9 bases fitting TRBD1. Unmatched junction bases numbered 8, after V lost 8 bases and J lost 1 base. The CDR3 consists of 15 residues. Germline V gives CDR1 LGHDT, CDR2 YNNKEL (reference sequence). CDR3 region: CASCPRDRENTEAFF. Here the CDR3 DNA reads TGTGCCAGCTGCCCCAGGGACAGGGAGAACACTGAAGCTTTCTTT.

Only a few counts were recorded for this clonotype. This rearrangement joins TRBV20-1 to TRBJ2-3; 10 bases agree with TRBD2. The CDR3 is 15 amino acids. CDR1 DFQATT and CDR2 SNEGSKA come from the germline V gene (reference sequence). After removal of 2 bases from V and 2 bases from J, the junction contained 4 bases not matched to a gene. CDR3 nucleotide sequence: TGCAGTGCTAGACCAGCGGGGGGGCCCACAGATACGCAGTATTTT. Translated: CSARPAGGPTDTQYF.

The genes are TRBV7-2 and TRBJ1-3, with 7 bases that match TRBD1. The CDR3 contains 15 residues. The germline gives CDR1 SGHTA, CDR2 FQGNSA. V lost 4 bases and J lost 0; bases outside the gene matches: 3. The CDR3 DNA reads TGTGCCAGCAGCTGCGGGACAGACTCTGGAAACACCATATATTTT. Translated, it gives CASSCGTDSGNTIYF.

The V gene is TRBV12-3 or TRBV12-4, the J gene TRBJ1-4, with D uncertain. The V and J ends lost 1 base and 4 bases respectively, with 10 bases between them. The CDR3 has 15 residues. DNA for the CDR3: TGTGCCAGCAGTTTAGGGCCAGGAAATAATGAAAAACTGTTTTTT. Amino acids: CASSLGPGNNEKLFF.

This clonotype has a handful of counts. CDR3 nucleotide sequence: TGTGCCAGCAGCTGGGGACAGGACCAAGAGACCCAGTACTTC. Translating gives CASSWGQDQETQYF. The chain links TRBV9 to TRBJ2-5, with 8 bases lining up with TRBD1. CDR3 length: 14 residues. CDR1 is SGDLS and CDR2 is YYNGEE in the germline V gene. V lost 4 bases, J lost 0 bases, and 2 bases stayed unmatched. Looking up the rest from reference TRBV9 and TRBJ2-5 gives the full variable domain: DSGVTQTPKHLITATGQRVTLRCSPRSGDLSVYWYQQSLDQGLQFLIQYYNGEERAKGNILERFSAQQFPDLHSELNLSSLELGDSALYFCASSWGQDQETQYFGPGTRLLVL.

This clonotype showed up many times. This chain connects TRBV9 to TRBJ2-5; TRBD2 might be the D (6 bases). Trimming shortened V by 4 bases and J by 5 bases, and 18 bases separated the two germline ends. The CDR3 extends over 15 amino acids. From germline, CDR1 is SGDLS and CDR2 YYNGEE. In DNA form, the CDR3 reads TGTGCCAGCAGCAGATCGGGGGTCGTTACGGAGACCCAGTACTTC. This translates into CASSRSGVVTETQYF. Variable domain in full (rest from reference TRBV9 and TRBJ2-5): DSGVTQTPKHLITATGQRVTLRCSPRSGDLSVYWYQQSLDQGLQFLIQYYNGEERAKGNILERFSAQQFPDLHSELNLSSLELGDSALYFCASSRSGVVTETQYFGPGTRLLVL.

This clonotype was counted at least ten times. The chain has TRBV28 and TRBJ2-1; TRBD1 is a possible D gene (6 bases). Germline CDR1 reads MDHEN; CDR2 reads SYDVKM. V was clipped by 4 bases and J by 10 bases, with 8 bases between them. CDR3 length: 11 amino acids. The CDR3 DNA reads as TGTGCCAGCAGTTCCGGGACAGAGCAGTTCTTC. Translated: CASSSGTEQFF.

The V gene is TRBV10-3, the J gene TRBJ2-7; TRBD1 matches 7 bases. CDR1 is ENHRY, CDR2 SYGVKD, per germline. This CDR3 region has 14 residues. The V and J ends lost 4 bases and 7 bases, in that order; junction bases with no gene match: 10. CDR3 in DNA: TGTGCCATCAGTGCGACAGGGCCTTACAATGAGCAGTACTTC. It specifies CAISATGPYNEQYF.

With respect to this clonotype: The germline gene is not matched at one end of the junction; a read error may be the cause. CDR3 coding DNA: TGTGCCAACAGCCTTAGACAGGGTAGAGACAATGAGCAGTTCTTC. Protein sequence: CANSLRQGRDNEQFF. The rearrangement joins TRBV11-2 to TRBJ2-1; 7 nucleotides match TRBD1. CDR3 length: 15 residues. The germline V gene has CDR1 SGHAT and CDR2 FQNNGV.

The chain has TRBV5-5 and TRBJ2-1; TRBD2 matches 7 bases. After removal of 4 bases from V and 6 bases from J, the junction contained 10 bases not matched to a gene. This CDR3 region has 15 residues. Germline loops: CDR1 SGHKS, CDR2 YYEKEE (reference sequence). The CDR3 bases are TGTGCCAGCAGCCCGACCGGGGACTACCTCAATGAGCAGTTCTTC. It encodes CASSPTGDYLNEQFF.

The chain has TRBV12-3 or TRBV12-4 and TRBJ1-2; D not certain. V was shortened by 3 bases and J by 5 bases, with 7 bases between the two germline ends. The CDR3 totals 12 residues. The CDR3 bases are TGTGCCAGCAGTTTTAGGCAGTATGGCTACACCTTC. Protein: CASSFRQYGYTF.

This clonotype has more than one count but fewer than ten. This chain links TRBV27 with TRBJ2-1, with D possibly matching TRBD1 (7 bases). V was cut by 7 bases and J by 1 base, with 11 bases left in between. The germline V gene has CDR1 MNHEY and CDR2 SMNVEV (reference sequence). The CDR3 loop spans 14 amino acids. The CDR3 nucleotides are TGTGCCAGCACGGAGGGGGCTTCCTACAATGAGCAGTTCTTC. It yields the protein CASTEGASYNEQFF.

The rearrangement joins TRBV10-3 to TRBJ2-1; no reliable D call. V lost 6 bases and J lost 6, with 6 bases in between. The CDR3 totals 11 residues. The germline V gene has CDR1 ENHRY and CDR2 SYGVKD. The CDR3 sequence is CAISRTNEQFF. For the CDR3, the DNA is TGTGCCATCAGCCGTACCAATGAGCAGTTCTTC.

This clonotype has a count of ten or more. The chain joins TRBV11-2 to TRBJ2-7, with D possibly called TRBD1 or TRBD2 (5 bases each). The CDR3 contains 12 residues. V lost 0 bases and J lost 6, with 6 bases in between. Per the germline V gene, CDR1 is SGHAT and CDR2 is FQNNGV. CDR3 bases: TGTGCCAGCAGCTTAGAGGGGGTCGAGCAGTACTTC. Its protein is CASSLEGVEQYF.

A note on this clonotype: A much larger clone lies one base from this, so it may be a read error. This chain joins TRBV29-1 and TRBJ2-4, with TRBD2 identical over 10 bases. The last part of the DNA fits TRBJ2-7 better; the J call may be wrong. CDR3 size: 13 residues. Germline CDR1 SQVTM, CDR2 ANQGSEA. The CDR3 loop reads CNVGWTSGYEQYF. CDR3 bases: TGCAACGTTGGATGGACTAGCGGCTACGAGCAGTACTTC.

This clonotype was seen only a few times. V and J are TRBV6-2 or TRBV6-3 and TRBJ2-5; 8 bases are a match to TRBD1. After removal of 5 bases from V and 4 bases from J, the junction contained 12 bases not matched to a gene. The CDR3 runs to 16 residues. Germline CDR1 is MNHEY and CDR2 is SVGEGT. The CDR3 protein is CASSTRRTGFRETQYF. As DNA, the CDR3 is TGTGCCAGCAGTACCCGCAGGACAGGGTTTAGAGAGACCCAGTACTTC.

The sample holds a few counts of this clonotype. The genes are TRBV29-1 and TRBJ1-2; D gene unclear. This CDR3 is 12 amino acids long. CDR1 SQVTM and CDR2 ANQGSEA come from the germline V gene. With 3 bases removed from V and 2 bases from J, the gap between germline ends came to 7 bases. The DNA of the CDR3 is TGCAGCGTTGATATGGGGAACTATGGCTACACCTTC. Protein sequence: CSVDMGNYGYTF. Full variable domain (remainder filled in from reference TRBV29-1 and TRBJ1-2): SAVISQKPSRDICQRGTSLTIQCQVDSQVTMMFWYRQQPGQSLTLIATANQGSEATYESGFVIDKFPISRPNLTFSTLTVSNMSPEDSSIYLCSVDMGNYGYTFGSGTRLTVV.

The chain couples TRBV7-3 to TRBJ2-1; D remains ambiguous. Germline lookup yields CDR1 SGHTA and CDR2 FQGTGA. V lost 1 base to trimming and J lost 5 bases, with 12 bases between them. The CDR3 runs to 15 residues. CDR3 nucleotides: TGTGCCAGCAGCTTAAGTTTCAGAACCCACAATGAGCAGTTCTTC. This codes for CASSLSFRTHNEQFF.